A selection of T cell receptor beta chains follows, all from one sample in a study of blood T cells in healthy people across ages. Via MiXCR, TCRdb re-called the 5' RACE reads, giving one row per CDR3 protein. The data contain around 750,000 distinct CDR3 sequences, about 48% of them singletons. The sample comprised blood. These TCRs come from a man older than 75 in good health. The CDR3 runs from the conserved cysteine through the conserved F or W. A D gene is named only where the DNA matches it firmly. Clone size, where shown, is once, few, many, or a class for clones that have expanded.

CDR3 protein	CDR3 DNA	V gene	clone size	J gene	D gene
CSATAGFLQETQYF	TGCAGTGCGACAGCGGGCTTCCTTCAAGAGACCCAGTACTTC	TRBV20-1	NA	TRBJ2-5	NA
CASSVGRRNTGELFF	TGTGCCAGCAGCGTTGGGAGACGGAACACCGGGGAGCTGTTTTTT	TRBV9	NA	TRBJ2-2	NA
CASSGRVVGREQFF	TGTGCCAGCAGCGGTCGGGTGGTGGGACGTGAGCAGTTCTTC	TRBV6-2/TRBV6-3	NA	TRBJ2-1	NA
CAIGSRAQSSYNSPLHF	TGTGCCATCGGGAGCCGGGCCCAGAGCTCCTATAATTCACCCCTCCACTTT	TRBV10-3	NA	TRBJ1-6	NA
CASSWGLAGAGELFF	TGCGCCAGCAGCTGGGGACTAGCGGGAGCCGGGGAGCTGTTTTTT	TRBV5-1	NA	TRBJ2-2	TRBD2
CASSEPRGATYEQYF	TGTGCCAGCAGTGAACCGCGCGGGGCCACATACGAGCAGTACTTC	TRBV2	NA	TRBJ2-7	NA
CASSQDVWGGDNEQFF	TGTGCCAGCAGCCAAGATGTGTGGGGGGGGGACAATGAGCAGTTCTTC	TRBV4-2	NA	TRBJ2-1	TRBD2
CASSQGTTTDTQYF	TGCGCCAGCAGCCAAGGGACAACCACAGATACGCAGTATTTT	TRBV4-1	NA	TRBJ2-3	NA
CASSSPPTGTYEQYF	TGTGCCAGCAGCTCCCCCCCAACAGGGACGTACGAGCAGTACTTC	TRBV7-2	NA	TRBJ2-7	NA
CASSVAVFGHNEQFF	TGTGCCAGCAGCGTAGCAGTTTTCGGTCACAATGAGCAGTTCTTC	TRBV9	NA	TRBJ2-1	NA
CASSLNGGKGLNEQFF	TGTGCCAGCAGTCTAAACGGGGGCAAGGGGCTCAATGAGCAGTTCTTC	TRBV2	few	TRBJ2-1	NA
CASSVGLGRSEQFF	TGTGCCAGCAGCGTAGGCTTAGGTCGAAGTGAGCAGTTCTTC	TRBV9	NA	TRBJ2-1	NA
CSAREAGQVLCGQYF	TGCAGTGCTAGAGAAGCAGGACAGGTATTGTGTGGGCAGTACTTC	TRBV20-1	NA	TRBJ2-5	TRBD1
CATSDSSGPRGNEQFF	TGTGCCACCAGTGATTCTAGCGGCCCCCGGGGGAATGAGCAGTTCTTC	TRBV24-1	NA	TRBJ2-1	TRBD2
CSFTRGRGQSIQYF	TGCAGTTTTACTCGCGGGAGAGGACAAAGCATTCAGTACTTC	TRBV29-1	NA	TRBJ2-4	TRBD2
CSASGRTGGTDTQYF	TGCAGTGCCAGCGGGAGGACAGGGGGCACAGATACGCAGTATTTT	TRBV20-1	NA	TRBJ2-3	NA
CASSFLTGTGLTGELFF	TGTGCCAGCAGTTTCTTAACCGGGACAGGCCTCACCGGGGAGCTGTTTTTT	TRBV27	NA	TRBJ2-2	TRBD1
CSVAFFSYNEQFF	TGCAGCGTTGCCTTCTTCTCCTACAATGAGCAGTTCTTC	TRBV29-1	NA	TRBJ2-1	NA
CASSLWTSGNSSTDTQYF	TGTGCCAGCAGTCTTTGGACTAGCGGGAACTCTAGCACAGATACGCAGTATTTT	TRBV6-2/TRBV6-3	NA	TRBJ2-3	TRBD2
CASQASSGTYEQYF	TGCGCCAGCCAGGCCTCTAGCGGGACCTACGAGCAGTACTTC	TRBV5-1	NA	TRBJ2-7	TRBD2
CASSLLGQVRSGANVLTF	TGTGCCAGCAGTTTGTTGGGACAGGTTCGATCTGGGGCCAACGTCCTGACTTTC	TRBV12-3/TRBV12-4	NA	TRBJ2-6	TRBD1
CASSQDWAGGNYEQYF	TGCGCCAGCAGCCAAGATTGGGCGGGGGGAAACTACGAGCAGTACTTC	TRBV4-1	NA	TRBJ2-7	TRBD2
CASSPGGRLAGVGYNEQFF	TGTGCCAGCAGCCCCGGGGGTAGACTAGCGGGAGTGGGATACAATGAGCAGTTCTTC	TRBV7-6	NA	TRBJ2-1	TRBD2
CASKSGLAGARDEQFF	TGTGCCAGCAAGAGTGGACTAGCGGGAGCCAGGGATGAGCAGTTCTTC	TRBV28	NA	TRBJ2-1	TRBD2
CASSLARAGDLFNEQFF	TGCGCCAGCAGCTTGGCACGAGCGGGAGATTTGTTTAATGAGCAGTTCTTC	TRBV5-1	NA	TRBJ2-1	TRBD2
CSAQAGGSVLGSTDTQYF	TGCAGTGCTCAAGCAGGCGGGAGTGTCTTAGGTAGCACAGATACGCAGTATTTT	TRBV20-1	NA	TRBJ2-3	TRBD2
CASSFPAGGYNEQFF	TGTGCCAGCAGTTTCCCCGCGGGGGGCTACAATGAGCAGTTCTTC	TRBV28	NA	TRBJ2-1	TRBD2
CATSGRQFATGEQFF	TGTGCCACCAGTGGTCGACAATTTGCTACGGGGGAGCAGTTCTTC	TRBV24-1	NA	TRBJ2-1	NA
CASSRPGGGYNEQFF	TGTGCCAGCAGCCGACCTGGGGGCGGTTACAATGAGCAGTTCTTC	TRBV11-2	NA	TRBJ2-1	NA
CSAGGGAGNEQFF	TGCAGTGCTGGTGGGGGAGCGGGCAATGAGCAGTTCTTC	TRBV20-1	few	TRBJ2-1	NA
CASSPPRRTQYF	TGTGCCAGCAGTCCACCGCGGCGTACCCAGTACTTC	TRBV28	few	TRBJ2-5	NA
CASSSIRDRGMGTEAFF	TGTGCCAGCAGTTCGATCCGGGACAGGGGGATGGGCACTGAAGCTTTCTTT	TRBV27	NA	TRBJ1-1	TRBD1
CATSDPGTGGSGANVLTF	TGTGCCACCAGTGATCCGGGGACAGGGGGTTCTGGGGCCAACGTCCTGACTTTC	TRBV24-1	NA	TRBJ2-6	TRBD1
CASGDGGGREQYF	TGTGCCAGCGGCGATGGGGGCGGACGCGAGCAGTACTTC	TRBV6-6	few	TRBJ2-7	NA
CSASRTADNEQYF	TGCAGCGCCTCACGGACGGCGGACAATGAGCAGTACTTC	TRBV29-1	NA	TRBJ2-7	NA
CASSQDTQQKLYGYTF	TGTGCCAGCAGCCAGGATACTCAGCAAAAACTCTATGGCTACACCTTC	TRBV4-2	NA	TRBJ1-2	NA
CASSPGTSGRNIQYF	TGTGCCAGCTCACCTGGGACTAGCGGGAGGAACATTCAGTACTTC	TRBV18	NA	TRBJ2-4	TRBD2
CASSLGGGASPLHF	TGTGCCAGCAGTTTAGGCGGGGGGGCTTCACCCCTCCACTTT	TRBV12-3/TRBV12-4	NA	TRBJ1-6	NA
CASSPRSTGGAYEQYF	TGTGCCAGCAGCCCCCGATCGACAGGGGGCGCCTACGAGCAGTACTTC	TRBV9	NA	TRBJ2-7	TRBD1
CASREGFLDEQYF	TGCGCCAGCCGAGAGGGATTCCTGGATGAGCAGTACTTC	TRBV5-1	NA	TRBJ2-5	NA
CAISIPQGSGANVLTF	TGTGCCATCAGCATACCACAGGGGTCTGGGGCCAACGTCCTGACTTTC	TRBV10-3	NA	TRBJ2-6	TRBD1
CASSFEGFSYEQYF	TGTGCCAGCAGCTTTGAGGGATTCTCCTACGAGCAGTACTTC	TRBV7-2	NA	TRBJ2-7	NA
CASSLIMTGGFNEQYF	TGCGCCAGCAGCTTAATCATGACGGGAGGGTTCAATGAGCAGTACTTC	TRBV11-2	NA	TRBJ2-7	TRBD2
CSARDPTSGRDEQYF	TGCAGTGCTAGAGATCCAACTAGCGGGAGGGACGAGCAGTACTTC	TRBV20-1	NA	TRBJ2-7	TRBD2
CASSLRQGASVNQPQHF	TGTGCCAGCAGTTTACGGCAGGGGGCGTCTGTCAATCAGCCCCAGCATTTT	TRBV28	NA	TRBJ1-5	TRBD1
CASSFAGPSYEQYF	TGCGCCAGCAGCTTTGCAGGACCCTCCTACGAGCAGTACTTC	TRBV5-1	NA	TRBJ2-7	NA
CASSSLVGSNEQFF	TGCGCCAGCAGCTCCCTAGTGGGAAGCAATGAGCAGTTCTTC	TRBV5-1	NA	TRBJ2-1	NA
CASRRGQEGYEQYF	TGTGCCAGCAGGAGGGGACAGGAGGGGTACGAGCAGTACTTC	TRBV6-1	once	TRBJ2-7	TRBD1
CASSLKAGASPWDTQYF	TGTGCCAGCAGCTTAAAGGCAGGGGCTTCCCCCTGGGATACGCAGTATTTT	TRBV7-2	NA	TRBJ2-3	NA
CASSTGAGGGTDTQYF	TGTGCCAGTTCTACGGGGGCGGGAGGGGGGACAGATACGCAGTATTTT	TRBV12-3/TRBV12-4	NA	TRBJ2-3	TRBD2
CASSVRGRVSNQPQHF	TGCGCCAGCAGCGTCAGGGGGCGAGTGAGCAATCAGCCCCAGCATTTT	TRBV10-1	NA	TRBJ1-5	TRBD1
CASSGLDQFSYEQYF	TGTGCCAGCAGCGGACTAGATCAATTCTCCTACGAGCAGTACTTC	TRBV4-2	few	TRBJ2-7	TRBD2